These T cell receptor beta chains were read from a single sample in a study of T cell responses to AZD1222 COVID-19 vaccine. The data were produced by immunoSEQ multiplex PCR, yet TCRdb's version contains in-frame clones alone and is incomplete. Among 150,000 to 200,000 clones, approximately 92% were seen once, and the ten largest hold about 2.5%. Source: peripheral blood, taken on day 0 of AZD1222 vaccination. Source of these receptors: an adult in good health. Each CDR3 is given with its conserved first and last residue. A D gene is named only where the DNA matches it firmly. Clone size appears in some rows only: once, few, many, or a class for an expanded clone.

j_call: TRBJ2-1; v_call: TRBV15; clone_size: NA; cdr3_length: 15; d_call: TRBD2; cdr3_aa: CATSGAGLAGGEQFF; cdr3_nt: TGTGCCACCAGCGGCGCGGGACTAGCGGGAGGAGAGCAGTTCTTC
j_call: TRBJ1-6; v_call: TRBV3-1/TRBV3-2; clone_size: NA; cdr3_length: 14; d_call: NA; cdr3_aa: CASHLRAGNSPLHF; cdr3_nt: TGTGCCAGCCACCTTCGGGCAGGAAATTCACCCCTCCACTTT
j_call: TRBJ1-2; v_call: TRBV30; clone_size: NA; cdr3_length: 14; d_call: NA; cdr3_aa: CAWSTGNGNYGYTF; cdr3_nt: TGTGCCTGGAGTACAGGGAATGGTAACTATGGCTACACCTTC
j_call: TRBJ2-7; v_call: TRBV9; clone_size: few; cdr3_length: 14; d_call: NA; cdr3_aa: CASSPQAVVYEQYF; cdr3_nt: TGTGCCAGCAGCCCCCAGGCAGTGGTCTACGAGCAGTACTTC
j_call: TRBJ1-5; v_call: TRBV19; clone_size: NA; cdr3_length: 13; d_call: NA; cdr3_aa: CASSSTVDQPQHF; cdr3_nt: TGTGCCAGTAGCTCGACAGTAGATCAGCCCCAGCATTTT
j_call: TRBJ2-1; v_call: TRBV7-2; clone_size: NA; cdr3_length: 16; d_call: TRBD2; cdr3_aa: CASSTLAGWTYNEQFF; cdr3_nt: TGTGCCAGCAGCACATTAGCGGGGTGGACTTACAATGAGCAGTTCTTC
j_call: TRBJ2-5; v_call: TRBV29-1; clone_size: NA; cdr3_length: 16; d_call: TRBD1; cdr3_aa: CSVELDRGIVVETQYF; cdr3_nt: TGCAGCGTTGAATTGGACAGGGGTATTGTTGTAGAGACCCAGTACTTC
j_call: TRBJ1-5; v_call: TRBV19; clone_size: NA; cdr3_length: 14; d_call: NA; cdr3_aa: CASSIMGGDQPQHF; cdr3_nt: TGTGCCAGTAGTATTATGGGGGGGGATCAGCCCCAGCATTTT
j_call: TRBJ2-3; v_call: TRBV11-1; clone_size: NA; cdr3_length: 13; d_call: NA; cdr3_aa: CASRPRRTDTQYF; cdr3_nt: TGTGCCAGCAGGCCACGGCGCACAGATACGCAGTATTTT
j_call: TRBJ1-1; v_call: TRBV29-1; clone_size: NA; cdr3_length: 16; d_call: NA; cdr3_aa: CSVEDQRGGLNTEAFF; cdr3_nt: TGCAGCGTTGAAGATCAAAGGGGCGGACTGAACACTGAAGCTTTCTTT
j_call: TRBJ2-1; v_call: TRBV7-3; clone_size: NA; cdr3_length: 15; d_call: TRBD2; cdr3_aa: CASSLESGSRNEQFF; cdr3_nt: TGTGCCAGCAGCTTAGAAAGCGGGAGTCGGAATGAGCAGTTCTTC
j_call: TRBJ2-1; v_call: TRBV2; clone_size: once; cdr3_length: 12; d_call: NA; cdr3_aa: CASSEQVNEQFF; cdr3_nt: TGTGCCAGCAGTGAACAGGTGAATGAGCAGTTCTTC
j_call: TRBJ1-5; v_call: TRBV6-2/TRBV6-3; clone_size: NA; cdr3_length: 14; d_call: TRBD1; cdr3_aa: CASSLQGGNQPQHF; cdr3_nt: TGTGCCAGCAGTTTACAGGGGGGCAATCAGCCCCAGCATTTT
j_call: TRBJ1-3; v_call: TRBV3-1/TRBV3-2; clone_size: once; cdr3_length: 16; d_call: TRBD1; cdr3_aa: CASSQDADRGRNTIYF; cdr3_nt: TGTGCCAGCAGCCAAGATGCCGACAGGGGTAGGAACACCATATATTTT
j_call: TRBJ2-7; v_call: TRBV28; clone_size: NA; cdr3_length: 13; d_call: NA; cdr3_aa: CASSFRGAHEQYF; cdr3_nt: TGTGCCAGCAGTTTTAGGGGGGCTCACGAGCAGTACTTC
j_call: TRBJ1-5; v_call: TRBV21-1; clone_size: NA; cdr3_length: 16; d_call: NA; cdr3_aa: CASQVGTHPSNQPQHF; cdr3_nt: TGTGCCAGCCAAGTGGGTACCCATCCAAGCAATCAGCCCCAGCATTTT
j_call: TRBJ1-2; v_call: TRBV5-6; clone_size: NA; cdr3_length: 14; d_call: TRBD1; cdr3_aa: CASRSNGQGYGYTF; cdr3_nt: TGTGCCAGCAGGTCGAACGGACAGGGCTATGGCTACACCTTC
j_call: TRBJ2-7; v_call: TRBV11-2; clone_size: NA; cdr3_length: 14; d_call: TRBD2; cdr3_aa: CASSRAGGYYEQYF; cdr3_nt: TGTGCCAGCAGCCGAGCGGGAGGCTACTACGAGCAGTACTTC
j_call: TRBJ2-1; v_call: TRBV2; clone_size: NA; cdr3_length: 14; d_call: TRBD1; cdr3_aa: CASRRQGLDNEQFF; cdr3_nt: TGTGCCAGCAGAAGACAGGGTCTCGACAATGAGCAGTTCTTC
j_call: TRBJ2-3; v_call: TRBV18; clone_size: once; cdr3_length: 15; d_call: TRBD1; cdr3_aa: CASSPGTGEADTQYF; cdr3_nt: TGTGCCAGCTCACCCGGGACAGGGGAAGCAGATACGCAGTATTTT
j_call: TRBJ1-6; v_call: TRBV4-2; clone_size: NA; cdr3_length: 15; d_call: NA; cdr3_aa: CASSQERVTNSPLHF; cdr3_nt: TGTGCCAGCAGCCAAGAAAGGGTCACGAATTCACCCCTCCACTTT
j_call: TRBJ2-5; v_call: TRBV7-9; clone_size: NA; cdr3_length: 13; d_call: NA; cdr3_aa: CASSLLSGETQYF; cdr3_nt: TGTGCCAGCAGCCTACTAAGCGGGGAGACCCAGTACTTC
j_call: TRBJ1-2; v_call: TRBV4-2; clone_size: NA; cdr3_length: 17; d_call: NA; cdr3_aa: CASSQERSGGGNYGYTF; cdr3_nt: TGTGCCAGCAGCCAAGAAAGGTCAGGCGGGGGGAACTATGGCTACACCTTC
j_call: TRBJ2-6; v_call: TRBV5-1; clone_size: NA; cdr3_length: 18; d_call: NA; cdr3_aa: CASSLVPFGQSGANVLTF; cdr3_nt: TGCGCCAGCAGCTTGGTGCCGTTTGGACAGTCTGGGGCCAACGTCCTGACTTTC
j_call: TRBJ2-3; v_call: TRBV5-1; clone_size: NA; cdr3_length: 16; d_call: NA; cdr3_aa: CASSLGRGDGADTQYF; cdr3_nt: TGCGCCAGCAGCTTGGGACGAGGGGATGGGGCAGATACGCAGTATTTT
j_call: TRBJ2-3; v_call: TRBV28; clone_size: once; cdr3_length: 14; d_call: TRBD1; cdr3_aa: CASSNRGRTDTQYF; cdr3_nt: TGTGCCAGTTCGAACAGGGGGCGCACAGATACGCAGTATTTT
j_call: TRBJ1-4; v_call: TRBV9; clone_size: NA; cdr3_length: 14; d_call: NA; cdr3_aa: CASSNGVANEKLFF; cdr3_nt: TGTGCCAGCAGCAACGGGGTAGCTAATGAAAAACTGTTTTTT
j_call: TRBJ2-7; v_call: TRBV10-3; clone_size: NA; cdr3_length: 13; d_call: TRBD2; cdr3_aa: CAIAGTSGTEQYF; cdr3_nt: TGTGCCATCGCCGGGACTAGCGGGACAGAGCAGTACTTC
j_call: TRBJ1-2; v_call: TRBV19; clone_size: NA; cdr3_length: 13; d_call: NA; cdr3_aa: CATTGGDRRGYTF; cdr3_nt: TGTGCCACCACGGGGGGGGATCGCCGGGGCTACACCTTC
j_call: TRBJ2-1; v_call: TRBV28; clone_size: few; cdr3_length: 13; d_call: NA; cdr3_aa: CASSFRGTNEQFF; cdr3_nt: TGTGCCAGCAGTTTTCGGGGGACCAATGAGCAGTTCTTC
j_call: TRBJ1-2; v_call: TRBV2; clone_size: NA; cdr3_length: 13; d_call: NA; cdr3_aa: CASSETTNYGYTF; cdr3_nt: TGTGCCAGCAGTGAGACGACTAACTATGGCTACACCTTC
j_call: TRBJ1-5; v_call: TRBV19; clone_size: NA; cdr3_length: 16; d_call: NA; cdr3_aa: CASSIEAPSSNQPQHF; cdr3_nt: TGTGCCAGTAGTATAGAGGCCCCTTCTAGCAATCAGCCCCAGCATTTT
j_call: TRBJ2-1; v_call: TRBV7-6; clone_size: NA; cdr3_length: 17; d_call: NA; cdr3_aa: CASSSYPGRTRNNEQFF; cdr3_nt: TGTGCCAGCAGCTCCTACCCGGGGAGGACACGTAACAATGAGCAGTTCTTC
j_call: TRBJ2-7; v_call: TRBV7-9; clone_size: NA; cdr3_length: 14; d_call: TRBD1; cdr3_aa: CASSRDRGPDEQYF; cdr3_nt: TGTGCCAGCAGCCGGGACAGGGGGCCGGACGAGCAGTACTTC
j_call: TRBJ1-2; v_call: TRBV12-3/TRBV12-4; clone_size: NA; cdr3_length: 12; d_call: NA; cdr3_aa: CASSFMGHGYTF; cdr3_nt: TGTGCCAGCAGTTTCATGGGGCATGGCTACACCTTC
j_call: TRBJ1-2; v_call: TRBV7-9; clone_size: NA; cdr3_length: 14; d_call: TRBD1; cdr3_aa: CASSRGQGAYGYTF; cdr3_nt: TGTGCCAGCAGCAGGGGACAGGGGGCGTATGGCTACACCTTC
j_call: TRBJ2-3; v_call: TRBV27; clone_size: once; cdr3_length: 17; d_call: NA; cdr3_aa: CASSLGSSGGDTDTQYF; cdr3_nt: TGTGCCAGCAGTTTAGGGTCTAGTGGGGGAGACACAGATACGCAGTATTTT